This passage covers 26 T cell receptor beta chains from one sample sequenced in a study of OX40 agonist ivuxolimab in advanced cancers. Libraries were prepared by immunoSEQ multiplex PCR; TCRdb keeps only in-frame clonotypes and omits some of them. The data contain 52,000 or so clones, just under 85% of them singletons. The source material was CD4+ or CD8+ T cells sorted from blood, sampled in a trial of the OX40 agonist ivuxolimab. These receptors came from an adult with an advanced solid tumor such as melanoma, head and neck, liver or kidney cancer.

The chain carries TRBV5-1 and TRBJ1-1, with 7 nucleotides matching TRBD1. CDR1 and CDR2 (germline): SGHRS, YFSETQ. V shed 3 bases and J 4 bases; nucleotides not matched to a gene: 9. The CDR3 totals 15 residues. CDR3 sequence: CASSSRQGAVTEAFF. The DNA of the CDR3 is TGCGCCAGCAGCTCCCGACAGGGTGCGGTCACTGAAGCTTTCTTT.

The rearrangement joins TRBV6-5 to TRBJ1-2; D is undetermined. This CDR3 is 10 amino acids long. Germline V gene data show CDR1 as MNHEY and CDR2 as SVGAGI. Trimming took off 7 bases at V and 8 bases at J, with 8 bases between the two ends. CDR3 sequence reads: CASKRNGYTF. CDR3 nucleotide sequence: TGTGCCAGCAAACGGAACGGCTACACCTTC.

V and J are TRBV2 and TRBJ2-3; D call uncertain. CDR3 size: 15 residues. Trimming left V 7 bases short and J 2 bases short, with 16 bases between. Germline CDR1 is SNHLY and CDR2 is FYNNEI. CDR3 DNA sequence: TGTGCCAGCACAGGACGGGTCTTCCTCACAGATACGCAGTATTTT. This translates into CASTGRVFLTDTQYF.

Of note for this clone: The junction departs from the called germline gene at one end, perhaps through a read error. The CDR3 nucleotides read TGCGCCAGCAGCTTGTCAGGGACAGGGAACTCTGGCTACACCTTC. Residues: CASSLSGTGNSGYTF. The chain is built from TRBV5-1 and TRBJ1-2, with TRBD1 identical over 9 bases. In germline, CDR1 is SGHRS, CDR2 YFSETQ. The CDR3 has 15 amino acids.

This rearrangement joins TRBV5-1 to TRBJ1-1, with D perhaps TRBD1 (6 bases). V was shortened by 4 bases and J by 1 base, with 8 bases between the two germline ends. CDR3 size: 13 residues. Germline V gives CDR1 SGHRS, CDR2 YFSETQ. The CDR3 sequence: CASSPGQNTEAFF. CDR3 in DNA: TGCGCCAGCAGCCCGGGACAGAACACTGAAGCTTTCTTT. Full variable domain (missing parts from reference TRBV5-1 and TRBJ1-1): KAGVTQTPRYLIKTRGQQVTLSCSPISGHRSVSWYQQTPGQGLQFLFEYFSETQRNKGNFPGRFSGRQFSNSRSEMNVSTLELGDSALYLCASSPGQNTEAFFGQGTRLTVV.

The rearrangement links TRBV11-3 to TRBJ2-2; no clear D. CDR3 size: 16 residues. The V end lost 6 bases, the J end lost 0 bases, and 14 bases lay between the germline ends. CDR1 and CDR2 (germline): SGHNT, YENEEA. The CDR3 nucleotides are TGTGCCAGCAGTTACGACGGACCTACGAACACCGGGGAGCTGTTTTTT. It codes for CASSYDGPTNTGELFF.

This sequence joins TRBV29-1 and TRBJ1-6; possibly TRBD1 for D (6 bases). This CDR3 is 19 amino acids long. Trimming shortened V by 2 bases and J by 0 bases, and 20 bases separated the two germline ends. Germline V gene sequence: CDR1 SQVTM, CDR2 ANQGSEA. The CDR3 reads CSVEHSRGVLGSYNSPLHF. The CDR3 bases are TGCAGCGTTGAACACTCGAGGGGGGTCTTGGGCTCCTATAATTCACCCCTCCACTTT. The full variable domain, rest sourced from reference TRBV29-1 and TRBJ1-6, is SAVISQKPSRDICQRGTSLTIQCQVDSQVTMMFWYRQQPGQSLTLIATANQGSEATYESGFVIDKFPISRPNLTFSTLTVSNMSPEDSSIYLCSVEHSRGVLGSYNSPLHFGNGTRLTVT.

The genes are TRBV5-5 and TRBJ2-2; maybe TRBD2 (6 bases). Germline V gene sequence: CDR1 SGHKS, CDR2 YYEKEE (reference sequence). V was pared by 6 bases and J by 1 base, with 16 bases between. There are 16 residues in the CDR3. CDR3 in amino acids: CASKSGVAVNTGELFF. CDR3 DNA: TGTGCCAGCAAATCCGGGGTAGCGGTGAACACCGGGGAGCTGTTTTTT.

The chain recombines TRBV7-8 with TRBJ2-1, with 8 bases aligning to TRBD2. The length of the CDR3 is 16 residues. The J segment lost 2 bases and the V segment lost 1 base, leaving 4 bases of the junction unmatched. The germline V gene encodes CDR1 SGHVS and CDR2 FQNEAQ. CDR3 amino acids: CASSLGFGGAYNEQFF. The DNA of the CDR3 is TGTGCCAGCAGCTTAGGTTTCGGGGGGGCCTACAATGAGCAGTTCTTC.

This rearrangement joins TRBV5-1 to TRBJ2-1; D is unresolved. The CDR3 is made up of 13 amino acids. Looked up from germline, CDR1 is SGHRS and CDR2 is YFSETQ. V lost 0 bases and J lost 9, with 10 bases in between. This CDR3 is CASSLAPELEQFF. The CDR3 nucleotides read TGCGCCAGCAGCTTGGCCCCGGAACTTGAGCAGTTCTTC.

The gene calls are TRBV5-5 and TRBJ2-4; TRBD2 matches 9 bases. Germline V gene data show CDR1 as SGHKS and CDR2 as YYEKEE (reference sequence). The CDR3 length is 18 residues. J lost 0 bases, V lost 0 bases, and 7 bases had no gene match. The CDR3 sequence is CASSLGLAGKLAKNIQYF. The CDR3 DNA is TGTGCCAGCAGCTTGGGCCTAGCGGGAAAATTAGCCAAAAACATTCAGTACTTC.

The chain recombines TRBV14 with TRBJ2-2; 11 nucleotides align to TRBD2. Per the germline V gene, CDR1 is SGHDN and CDR2 is FVKESK. V gave up 1 base and J gave up 0 bases; unmatched junction bases: 4. The CDR3 covers 18 residues. The CDR3 protein is CASSQGASGRPNTGELFF. For the CDR3, the DNA is TGTGCCAGCAGCCAAGGCGCTAGCGGGAGGCCGAACACCGGGGAGCTGTTTTTT.

The chain combines TRBV5-4 with TRBJ2-6; no definite D call. This CDR3 is 17 amino acids long. Looked up from germline, CDR1 is SGHNT and CDR2 is YYREEE (reference sequence). Trimming removed 1 base from V and 4 bases from J, with 15 bases in between. The CDR3 loop is CASSLWNARPGANVLTF. In DNA form, the CDR3 reads TGTGCCAGCAGCTTGTGGAACGCCCGTCCCGGGGCCAACGTCCTGACTTTC.

This chain connects TRBV7-3 to TRBJ2-3, with D perhaps TRBD1 or TRBD2 (5 bases each). This CDR3 comprises 13 residues. Trimming cost V 5 bases and J 6 bases, with 12 bases left between them. The germline gives CDR1 SGHTA, CDR2 FQGTGA. CDR3 sequence reads: CASSNPGTDTQYF. The CDR3 nucleotides are TGTGCCAGCAGCAACCCAGGGACGGATACGCAGTATTTT.

The chain is built from TRBV6-5 and TRBJ2-5, with D unclear. With 4 bases removed from V and 5 bases from J, the gap between germline ends came to 8 bases. The germline V gene encodes CDR1 MNHEY and CDR2 SVGAGI. This CDR3 is 12 amino acids long. CDR3 sequence reads: CASSSVTETQYF. The CDR3 nucleotides read TGTGCCAGCAGTTCCGTCACGGAGACCCAGTACTTC.

The chain carries TRBV5-5 and TRBJ2-7; 9 bases align to TRBD2. The CDR3 has 17 amino acids. The germline V gene has CDR1 SGHKS and CDR2 YYEKEE (reference sequence). J was trimmed by 1 base and V by 0 bases; bases with no gene match: 8. CDR3 nucleotides: TGTGCCAGCAGCTTGGAGGGACTAGCTGCGGGGTCCTACGAGCAGTACTTC. Its translation: CASSLEGLAAGSYEQYF.

This chain links TRBV11-2 with TRBJ1-4; 9 nucleotides match TRBD1. Germline V gives CDR1 SGHAT, CDR2 FQNNGV. The CDR3 contains 15 residues. V dropped 5 bases and J dropped 7; count of bases not matched to a gene: 8. The CDR3 loop is CASSTYRGRIEKLFF. DNA of the CDR3: TGTGCCAGCAGCACATACAGGGGGCGCATTGAAAAACTGTTTTTT.

The chain has TRBV7-6 and TRBJ2-3, with D possibly being TRBD2 (7 bases). This CDR3 is built from 16 residues. Trimming took off 4 bases at V and 3 bases at J, with 17 bases between the two ends. Germline loops: CDR1 SGHVS, CDR2 FNYEAQ. The DNA for the CDR3 is TGTGCCAGCAGCTCAGATGCGGGGGCGGGAACAGATACGCAGTATTTT. It is translated as CASSSDAGAGTDTQYF.

CDR3 in amino acids: CASSLAGAGTVYEQYF. CDR3 bases: TGTGCCAGCAGCTTGGCCGGGGCCGGGACAGTCTACGAGCAGTACTTC. V gene TRBV5-4 combines with J gene TRBJ2-7; 7 bases are shared with TRBD1. The V gene end was trimmed by 0 bases and the J gene end by 3 bases; junction bases not matched to a gene: 9. The CDR3 sequence is 16 residues long. Germline CDR1 and CDR2: SGHNT and YYREEE (reference sequence).

This clone was observed a few times. This chain joins TRBV2 and TRBJ2-7; TRBD2 agrees at 8 bases. V trimming: 8 bases; J trimming: 3 bases; junction bases outside the gene matches: 3. This CDR3 comprises 12 residues. Germline assignment: CDR1 SNHLY and CDR2 FYNNEI. The CDR3 region has the DNA TGTGCCAGCCAAGCGGGAGACTACGAGCAGTACTTC. Translation: CASQAGDYEQYF.

The chain has TRBV10-3 and TRBJ2-5, with TRBD1 identical over 8 bases. The CDR3 consists of 14 residues. Germline CDR1 ENHRY, CDR2 SYGVKD. V was clipped by 4 bases and J by 5 bases; unmatched bases: 6. This chain's CDR3 is CAISVQGAGETQYF. For the CDR3, the DNA is TGTGCCATCAGTGTTCAGGGGGCCGGTGAGACCCAGTACTTC.

The chain carries TRBV2 and TRBJ1-3, with D unresolved. Between the trimmed V and J ends, which lost 6 bases and 4 bases, there was a span of 7 bases. Germline CDR1 is SNHLY and CDR2 is FYNNEI. The CDR3 has 12 residues. In nucleotides, the CDR3 is TGTGCCAGCAGAGCGGTAGGAAACACCATATATTTT. Translating gives CASRAVGNTIYF.

This chain connects TRBV6-6 to TRBJ2-5, with D hard to call. With 0 bases removed from V and 0 bases from J, the gap between germline ends came to 5 bases. The germline CDR1 and CDR2 sequences are MNHNY and SVGAGI (reference sequence). There are 14 residues in the CDR3. DNA of the CDR3: TGTGCCAGCAGTTACTCACCATACCAAGAGACCCAGTACTTC. It is translated as CASSYSPYQETQYF.

The chain combines TRBV19 with TRBJ1-1; unclear D gene. V was cut by 3 bases and J by 2 bases, with 13 bases left in between. The CDR3 runs to 15 residues. The germline gives CDR1 LNHDA, CDR2 SQIVND (reference sequence). CDR3 in amino acids: CASSIYASANTEAFF. In DNA form, the CDR3 reads TGTGCCAGTAGTATTTACGCTTCAGCTAACACTGAAGCTTTCTTT.

This sequence joins TRBV7-2 and TRBJ1-4; TRBD1 aligns across 8 bases. V gave up 5 bases and J gave up 6 bases; unmatched junction bases: 5. The CDR3 is 14 residues long. Germline CDR1 is SGHTA and CDR2 is FQGNSA. The CDR3 DNA reads as TGTGCCAGCAGCACCCAGGGGGCTTATGAAAAACTGTTTTTT. Its protein is CASSTQGAYEKLFF.

By share of the sample, this clone is medium-sized. The chain carries TRBV4-1 and TRBJ1-5; no clear D gene. Germline CDR1 and CDR2: MGHRA and YSYEKL. V was trimmed by 2 bases and J by 3 bases, leaving 20 bases between them. This CDR3 has 18 amino acids. The CDR3 loop reads CASSQSLGLGADNQPQHF. In DNA form, the CDR3 reads TGCGCCAGCAGCCAATCCCTTGGATTGGGAGCGGACAATCAGCCCCAGCATTTT.